The clone carrying this T cell receptor beta chain was found many times. The germline gives CDR1 DFQATT, CDR2 SNEGSKA (reference sequence). This CDR3 contains 13 residues. V was trimmed by 6 bases and J by 5 bases, leaving 16 bases between them. TCR beta CDR3 regions were amplified from RNA. TCR CDR3 regions were first amplified by RT-PCR with HTBI primers. Using its own MiXCR run on the multiplex PCR reads, TCRdb lists one record per CDR3 protein. The sample holds fewer than 750,000 distinct CDR3 sequences, approximately 14% seen once. The data belong to a study of T cells in Graves' hyperthyroidism and ophthalmopathy.

The source is a woman between 40 and 50 years old with Graves' ophthalmopathy. Input material: blood. The chain links TRBV20-1 to TRBJ2-5; the D is unclear. CDR3 loop: CSAPRPGQETQYF. CDR3 in DNA: TGCAGTGCCCCCAGACCCGGCCAGGAGACCCAGTACTTC.